The 7 T cell receptor beta chains in this list originate from one sample, sequenced in a study of shared clonotypes between healthy human individuals. Measured with immunoSEQ multiplex PCR; TCRdb has only the in-frame clones, and not every one. The data contain nearly 2 million clones, approximately 94% of them singletons. Naive CD8 populations comprised CD45RO-negative cells positively selected for CCR7, excluding terminally differentiated effector memory CD45RA+ cells. The sequencing input was naive CD8+ T cells sorted from blood. Every receptor here comes from a man younger than 35 in good health.

The V and J genes are TRBV11-2 and TRBJ2-7; 12 bases align to TRBD2. The CDR3 is made up of 15 amino acids. The germline gives CDR1 SGHAT, CDR2 FQNNGV. Trimming took 6 bases from V and 0 from J; bases not matched to a gene: 3. For the CDR3, the DNA is TGTGCCAGCAGTAGGACTAGCGGGGACTCCTACGAGCAGTACTTC. It encodes CASSRTSGDSYEQYF.

The chain recombines TRBV29-1 with TRBJ2-7, with a weak D call TRBD1 (5 bases). CDR1 and CDR2 from the germline V gene are SQVTM and ANQGSEA. The CDR3 is 11 residues long. V lost 0 bases, J lost 9 bases, and 9 bases lay in between. The CDR3, as DNA: TGCAGCGTTGAAGACGCAGGGTGGCAGTACTTC. Encoded protein: CSVEDAGWQYF.

Turning to this clone: Other DNA sequences within the sample encode an identical CDR3. V and J are TRBV5-4 and TRBJ2-7; tentatively, D is TRBD2 (6 bases). In germline, CDR1 is SGHNT, CDR2 YYREEE (reference sequence). The CDR3 spans 13 residues. V lost 4 bases, J lost 4 bases, and 12 bases lay in between. DNA for the CDR3: TGTGCCAGCAGCCCGGGCGGGGATTACGAGCAGTACTTC. This translates into CASSPGGDYEQYF.

The chain carries TRBV4-3 and TRBJ2-3, with 11 nucleotides matching TRBD2. This CDR3 spans 16 amino acids. V was clipped by 0 bases and J by 3 bases; unmatched bases: 2. The germline V gene has CDR1 LGHNA and CDR2 YSLEER. CDR3 DNA sequence: TGCGCCAGCAGCCAAGATAGCGGGAGGGGGACAGATACGCAGTATTTT. Its protein product is CASSQDSGRGTDTQYF.

V and J are TRBV28 and TRBJ1-2; no definite D call. V dropped 1 base and J dropped 8 bases, with 11 bases sitting between them. This CDR3 is built from 13 residues. Per the germline V gene, CDR1 is MDHEN and CDR2 is SYDVKM. The CDR3 here is CASSLLVRQGYTF. DNA for the CDR3: TGTGCCAGCAGTTTATTGGTTAGGCAAGGCTACACCTTC.

This chain joins TRBV29-1 and TRBJ1-2, with unresolved D. With 3 bases removed from V and 2 bases from J, the gap between germline ends came to 13 bases. From germline, CDR1 is SQVTM and CDR2 ANQGSEA. This CDR3 has 14 residues. The CDR3 nucleotides are TGCAGCGTTGAGGAACGGACCCAAAACTATGGCTACACCTTC. This codes for CSVEERTQNYGYTF.

This clone was counted a single time. The J gene is TRBJ2-2, the V gene TRBV30, with D unclear. The CDR3 runs 12 residues. The germline V gene has CDR1 GTSNPN and CDR2 SVGIG (reference sequence). Trimming took off 2 bases at V and 5 bases at J, with 6 bases between the two ends. Here the CDR3 reads CAWSMGTGELFF. CDR3 nucleotide sequence: TGTGCCTGGAGTATGGGTACCGGGGAGCTGTTTTTT.